This is a list of T cell receptor beta chains from one sample in a study of identical twins. TCRdb analysed the 5' RACE reads with MiXCR anew, one entry per CDR3 protein. The sample yields 410,000 or so distinct CDR3 sequences, 15% to 20% seen once. The specimen sequenced was naive T cells sorted from blood. These receptors came from a man aged 45-65 years in good health. The CDR3 runs from the conserved cysteine through the conserved F or W. D genes are given only for firm matches. The size of a clone is reported for some rows only, either as once, few or many, or as a class for expanded clones.

V: TRBV6-2/TRBV6-3; J: TRBJ2-7; length: 14; D: -; size: -; CDR3: CASSYTNSGYEQYF; DNA: TGTGCCAGCAGTTACACAAACAGCGGCTACGAGCAGTACTTC
V: TRBV2; J: TRBJ1-6; length: 13; D: TRBD1; size: few; CDR3: CASSRTGGSPLHF; DNA: TGTGCCAGCAGCAGGACAGGGGGCTCACCCCTCCACTTT
V: TRBV7-2; J: TRBJ2-2; length: 15; D: TRBD1; size: -; CDR3: CASSPRQGFTGELFF; DNA: TGTGCCAGCAGCCCCCGACAGGGGTTCACCGGGGAGCTGTTTTTT
V: TRBV11-3; J: TRBJ2-1; length: 16; D: TRBD1; size: many; CDR3: CASSLGWDRGRNEQFF; DNA: TGTGCCAGCAGCTTAGGATGGGACAGGGGGCGAAATGAGCAGTTCTTC
V: TRBV29-1; J: TRBJ2-2; length: 12; D: -; size: many; CDR3: CSVVLSTGELFF; DNA: TGCAGCGTTGTCCTTAGCACCGGGGAGCTGTTTTTT
V: TRBV20-1; J: TRBJ2-5; length: 14; D: TRBD2; size: few; CDR3: CSATSGRRQETQYF; DNA: TGCAGTGCGACTAGCGGGAGGAGACAAGAGACCCAGTACTTC
V: TRBV7-2; J: TRBJ2-2; length: 15; D: -; size: -; CDR3: CASTLTPGGSGELFF; DNA: TGTGCCAGCACCCTTACTCCCGGAGGCTCCGGGGAGCTGTTTTTT
V: TRBV20-1; J: TRBJ2-7; length: 16; D: TRBD2; size: -; CDR3: CSARDFASGYSYEQYF; DNA: TGCAGTGCTAGAGATTTCGCTAGCGGTTACTCCTACGAGCAGTACTTC
V: TRBV6-2/TRBV6-3; J: TRBJ2-7; length: 14; D: TRBD1; size: many; CDR3: CASSSYRDSYEQYF; DNA: TGTGCCAGCAGTAGTTACCGGGACAGCTACGAGCAGTACTTC
V: TRBV7-3; J: TRBJ2-3; length: 13; D: -; size: few; CDR3: CASSPSLGDTQYF; DNA: TGTGCCAGCAGCCCATCGCTGGGGGATACGCAGTATTTT
V: TRBV11-1; J: TRBJ2-6; length: 18; D: TRBD1; size: -; CDR3: CASSPRQGRSSGANVLTF; DNA: TGTGCCAGCAGCCCTAGACAGGGCCGAAGCTCTGGGGCCAACGTCCTGACTTTC
V: TRBV20-1; J: TRBJ2-7; length: 13; D: -; size: few; CDR3: CSASGVSSYEQYF; DNA: TGCAGTGCTAGTGGTGTCTCCTCCTACGAGCAGTACTTC
V: TRBV12-3/TRBV12-4; J: TRBJ2-4; length: 16; D: TRBD1; size: few; CDR3: CASRVTGDGGKNIQYF; DNA: TGTGCCAGCAGGGTCACAGGGGACGGAGGCAAAAACATTCAGTACTTC
V: TRBV7-2; J: TRBJ2-2; length: 15; D: TRBD1; size: few; CDR3: CASSSRDSNIGELFF; DNA: TGTGCCAGCAGCTCTCGGGACAGTAACATCGGGGAGCTGTTTTTT
V: TRBV10-3; J: TRBJ1-4; length: 15; D: TRBD1; size: many; CDR3: CAISGRQGRNEKLFF; DNA: TGTGCCATCAGTGGCAGACAGGGCCGGAATGAAAAACTGTTTTTT